This T cell receptor (beta chain) comes out of a study of OX40 agonist ivuxolimab in advanced cancers. Overall study: Ivuxolimab, an antibody that agonizes OX40 (CD134), was administered to the patients.

Produced via immunoSEQ multiplex PCR; TCRdb's table is partial and in-frame only. The sample has around 100,000 clones; roughly nine tenths are singletons. Of note for this clone: Its antigen is unknown.

Study-level results: Clonal expansion was seen in CD4+ and CD8+ blood T cells by week 6 at 0.1 to 3.0 mg/kg. On average, a greater number of expanded clones characterised CD8+ T cells relative to CD4+. Among expanded peripheral T cells, antigen specificity went undetermined.

Germline trimming cut 4 bases from V and 3 bases from J; bases unmatched to any gene: 5. Germline V gene data show CDR1 as SGHKS and CDR2 as YYEKEE (reference sequence). CDR3 length equals 14 residues. The chain recombines TRBV5-5 with TRBJ2-3, with 7 positions matching TRBD2. This clonotype originated in an adult with an advanced solid tumor such as melanoma, head and neck, liver or kidney cancer. The sequencing used CD4+ or CD8+ T cells sorted from blood, collected in a trial of the OX40 agonist ivuxolimab. Here the CDR3 DNA reads TGTGCCAGCAGCCAGCGGGATACAACAGATACGCAGTATTTT. Its protein product is CASSQRDTTDTQYF. The variable domain in full, completed from reference TRBV5-5 and TRBJ2-3, reads DAGVTQSPTHLIKTRGQQVTLRCSPISGHKSVSWYQQVLGQGPQFIFQYYEKEERGRGNFPDRFSARQFPNYSSELNVNALLLGDSALYLCASSQRDTTDTQYFGPGTRLTVL.